These T cell receptor beta chains were read from a single sample in a study of T cell changes during pregnancy in multiple sclerosis. The method was immunoSEQ multiplex PCR; TCRdb's version includes in-frame clones alone and lacks a portion of them. The sample lists tens of thousands of clones, over 85% occurring once. The specimen comprised peripheral blood, sampled after pregnancy. Receptor source: a female donor in good health, enrolled as a control in a pregnancy study. Both conserved end residues are part of each CDR3. D genes are given only for firm matches.

CASSDYPTGGTEAFF TRBV6-4 TRBD1 TRBJ1-1
CASSRGVEETQYF TRBV5-1 NA TRBJ2-5
CASSRSQGNEQFF TRBV4-1 NA TRBJ2-1
CASSLLLAGGPIEQYF TRBV27 TRBD2 TRBJ2-7
CASSPTSLPNTEAFF TRBV5-6 NA TRBJ1-1
CASSLGDRQNYEQYF TRBV11-2 TRBD1 TRBJ2-7
CASSPVGATTYNEQFF TRBV27 NA TRBJ2-1
CASSDLGGSTDTQYF TRBV6-4 NA TRBJ2-3
CATSRGAKNIQYF TRBV15 NA TRBJ2-4
CASSESRDTAFEQYF TRBV2 NA TRBJ2-7
CAIKQQLGNQPQHF TRBV2 NA TRBJ1-5
CAPQGRRNQPQHF TRBV28 NA TRBJ1-5
CASSTPPRDSGGYTF TRBV5-6 TRBD1 TRBJ1-2
CASSQSPGQGKETQYF TRBV4-1 TRBD1 TRBJ2-5
CASSSGTSRNIQYF TRBV6-5 TRBD2 TRBJ2-4
CASSLDDRGQETQYF TRBV5-4 TRBD1 TRBJ2-5
CASSSSYEQYF TRBV18 NA TRBJ2-7
CASSLDGGLAGRNGELFF TRBV5-1 TRBD2 TRBJ2-2
CASSETGGAGANVLTF TRBV6-1 TRBD1 TRBJ2-6
CSVDCREENTGELFF TRBV29-1 TRBD2 TRBJ2-2
CASEPESGANVLTF TRBV2 NA TRBJ2-6
CASLGLGSYEQYF TRBV27 TRBD2 TRBJ2-7
CASSPIGHTGGLYGYTF TRBV28 NA TRBJ1-2
CASSSEGFHEQYF TRBV28 NA TRBJ2-7
CASSYRETQYF TRBV5-6 NA TRBJ2-5